This T cell receptor beta chain was sequenced in a study of cytomegalovirus exposure and HLA in healthy donors (dated by TCRdb to 2016 to 2017). Study-wide context: A later analysis indicated that the roughly 120 validation repertoires were generated on the platform also employed for the approximately 700 repertoires of the first cohort. The study aimed to test whether cataloging public T cell receptors could reveal signatures of past pathogen exposure. Besides the first cohort of roughly 700 subjects, a separate validation cohort made up of 120 different subjects was used. High-throughput TCR immunosequencing, statistical association of individual TCRs with disease status, and machine learning were combined to predict cytomegalovirus infection status.

Study-wide conclusions, independent of this receptor: In both the original and validation cohorts, the classifier was reported to diagnose cytomegalovirus status with high specificity and sensitivity. Subsequent analysis determined that TCRs grouped into clusters in the first cohort also showed a tendency toward co-occurrence across the roughly 110 validation repertoires, and 85% to 95% of cluster scores exceeded 0. A total of fewer than 200 TCR beta chains were listed by the study as associated with cytomegalovirus. The validation cohort had no HLA typing available for a later analysis, so co-occurrence within that cohort was assessed over all 120 or so repertoires. Most TCR sequences were observed very rarely across donors, whereas some public TCRs were present in many individuals. The authors suggested that the approach could potentially be extended to other disease states and immunological phenotypes. In vitro tests confirmed that a few of the cytomegalovirus-associated TCR beta chains recognize cytomegalovirus antigens.

Donors formed part of the validation cohort, which comprised 120 subjects and was distinct from the first cohort of 690 or so subjects. CDR1 and CDR2 are drawn from the germline V gene: MGHRA, YSYEKL. Germline trimming: 2 bases from V, 4 bases from J; junction bases outside gene matches: 9. The CDR3 holds 17 amino acids from the cysteine to the phenylalanine. Only CDR3 DNA is held: 51 bases, read in frame from base 1. As to this clone: Its antigen target is currently unknown. It has no much larger one-base neighbor in the sample; base qualities were not kept.

The library was built by means of the immunoSEQ multiplex PCR assay. On the study's bioinformatics: A statistical classification framework was built to diagnose cytomegalovirus status from the catalog of TCR beta chain sequences. Held by TCRdb, this immuneACCESS table contains in-frame sequences only and omits some clones. Under half of the omission traces to an unresolved V gene where checked; the cause of the rest is unknown. Clone size and the V and J calls come from that table; the DNA yielded D and trimming. The sample yields 100,000 to 120,000 clones; nearly 97% were counted once. The ten largest clones represent under 0.75% of the sample.

The sequence is built from TRBV4-1 and TRBJ2-2, with 8 bases aligning to TRBD2. The sequence was obtained from a woman younger than 30 in good health and CMV-seronegative. The sequenced sample consisted of PBMCs. The CDR3 amino acid sequence is: CASSQQLAALPTGELFF. The DNA is as follows: TGCGCCAGCAGCCAACAACTAGCGGCCCTACCCACCGGGGAGCTGTTTTTT.